A single sample gave rise to the 21 T cell receptor beta chains below, sequenced in a study of T-cell memory formation after mild COVID-19. Each CDR3 protein gets one entry after TCRdb re-called the 5' RACE reads with MiXCR. The table includes about 190,000 distinct CDR3 sequences, around 18% detected once. The specimen sequenced was PBMCs or a T cell subset sorted from them (not recorded which). These receptors were obtained from an adult woman who had mild COVID-19 (a few samples of this study predate the infection). Cell type and time point are not known.

This clonotype was counted a few times. The gene calls are TRBV12-3 or TRBV12-4 and TRBJ1-5; D may be TRBD1 (5 bases). V was pared by 8 bases and J by 3 bases, with 17 bases between. The CDR3 contains 15 residues. The CDR3: CASPIQGCFNQPQHF. Written as DNA, the CDR3 is TGTGCCAGCCCGATCCAGGGTTGCTTCAATCAGCCCCAGCATTTT.

This rearrangement joins TRBV9 to TRBJ2-3; a possible D gene is TRBD2 (6 bases). The CDR3 loop spans 14 amino acids. CDR1 is SGDLS and CDR2 is YYNGEE in the germline V gene. The germline V and J ends were trimmed by 0 bases and 2 bases, with 7 bases remaining between them. CDR3 amino acids: CASSVGDSTDTQYF. CDR3 bases: TGTGCCAGCAGCGTAGGGGACTCCACAGATACGCAGTATTTT.

The sample holds a few counts of this clonotype. This rearrangement joins TRBV7-2 to TRBJ2-1; TRBD2 matches 8 bases. CDR3 length: 14 residues. CDR1 SGHTA and CDR2 FQGNSA come from the germline V gene. V lost 1 base to trimming and J lost 11 bases; unmatched junction nucleotides: 7. The CDR3 region has the DNA TGTGCCAGCAGCTTAGGGACTCTAGCGGGCCAGCAGTTCTTC. It is translated as CASSLGTLAGQQFF.

This clonotype has more than one count but fewer than ten. The chain is built from TRBV19 and TRBJ1-1; tentatively, D is TRBD1 (5 bases). Germline CDR1 and CDR2: LNHDA and SQIVND (reference sequence). This CDR3 is 12 amino acids long. Trimming removed 11 bases at V and 4 bases at J, with 14 bases between. The CDR3 reads CAVRTGGTEAFF. The DNA of the CDR3 is TGTGCCGTACGCACGGGGGGCACTGAAGCTTTCTTT.

The chain recombines TRBV29-1 with TRBJ1-1; D is unclear. Deletions cut 2 bases from V and 4 bases from J, with 14 bases between. The CDR3 has 14 amino acids. CDR1 and CDR2 (germline): SQVTM, ANQGSEA. CDR3 nucleotides: TGCAGCGTTGAACTTTCCCCGTTGGGCACTGAAGCTTTCTTT. It codes for CSVELSPLGTEAFF.

This clonotype has more than one count but fewer than ten. V and J are TRBV6-6 and TRBJ2-3; the D gene could be TRBD1 or TRBD2 (5 bases each). This CDR3 is 16 amino acids long. CDR1 MNHNY and CDR2 SVGAGI come from the germline V gene (reference sequence). The ends were cut back, 2 bases at V and 0 bases at J, with 12 bases in the middle. CDR3 DNA: TGTGCCAGCAGTTACAAGGGGAGATCTAGCACAGATACGCAGTATTTT. It translates to CASSYKGRSSTDTQYF.

This clonotype was recorded a few times. The gene calls are TRBV5-1 and TRBJ1-1; D not resolved. Per the germline V gene, CDR1 is SGHRS and CDR2 is YFSETQ. CDR3 length: 15 residues. With 0 bases removed from V and 1 base from J, the gap between germline ends came to 10 bases. The CDR3 DNA reads TGCGCCAGCAGCTTGGTCGGGGATGGGAACACTGAAGCTTTCTTT. Translating gives CASSLVGDGNTEAFF. The full variable domain, with the rest looked up from reference TRBV5-1 and TRBJ1-1, is KAGVTQTPRYLIKTRGQQVTLSCSPISGHRSVSWYQQTPGQGLQFLFEYFSETQRNKGNFPGRFSGRQFSNSRSEMNVSTLELGDSALYLCASSLVGDGNTEAFFGQGTRLTVV.

This clonotype has just a few counts. The chain employs TRBV9 and TRBJ1-1, with unresolved D. The CDR3 runs 15 residues. Per the germline V gene, CDR1 is SGDLS and CDR2 is YYNGEE. Trimming took off 6 bases at V and 3 bases at J, with 18 bases between the two ends. CDR3 sequence reads: CASIKLAALDTEAFF. DNA for the CDR3: TGTGCCAGCATCAAGCTGGCAGCTCTCGACACTGAAGCTTTCTTT.

This clonotype was seen a single time. The CDR3 sequence: CASSSQQTRGTDTQYF. The CDR3 coding sequence is TGTGCCAGCAGCTCCCAACAGACCAGGGGCACAGATACGCAGTATTTT. The chain employs TRBV7-8 and TRBJ2-3; D might be TRBD1 (5 bases). From germline, CDR1 is SGHVS and CDR2 FQNEAQ. The CDR3 is 16 amino acids. Trimming left V 4 bases short and J 1 base short, with 15 bases between. Together with reference TRBV7-8 and TRBJ2-3, the CDR3 gives the full variable domain: GAGVSQSPRYKVAKRGQDVALRCDPISGHVSLFWYQQALGQGPEFLTYFQNEAQLDKSGLPSDRFFAERPEGSVSTLKIQRTQQEDSAVYLCASSSQQTRGTDTQYFGPGTRLTVL.

This chain joins TRBV10-3 and TRBJ2-3; D might be TRBD2 (6 bases). Germline lookup yields CDR1 ENHRY and CDR2 SYGVKD. V was clipped by 9 bases and J by 4 bases, with 14 bases between them. The CDR3 contains 13 residues. CDR3 sequence (DNA): TGTGCCATTTGTTCGGGAGAATCAGATACGCAGTATTTT. The encoded protein is CAICSGESDTQYF.

This sequence joins TRBV20-1 and TRBJ2-7; a weak D match, TRBD2 (6 bases). The CDR3 spans 12 residues. Trimming left V 0 bases short and J 5 bases short, with 8 bases between. CDR1 DFQATT and CDR2 SNEGSKA come from the germline V gene (reference sequence). The CDR3 nucleotides read TGCAGTGCTAGAGACGGGAGTGACGAGCAGTACTTC. Translated, it gives CSARDGSDEQYF.

In this sample, this clonotype turned up once. The rearrangement uses TRBV6-2 or TRBV6-3 and TRBJ2-6; weak D call: TRBD2 (6 bases). Trimming removed 9 bases from V and 4 bases from J, with 22 bases in between. The germline CDR1 and CDR2 sequences are MNHEY and SVGEGT. The CDR3 runs 17 residues. The DNA for the CDR3 is TGTGCCAGTCAGTTAATCCGGGGGAGCACCGGGGCCAACGTCCTGACTTTC. This gives the protein CASQLIRGSTGANVLTF.

This clonotype was seen more than once but under ten times. The chain employs TRBV20-1 and TRBJ1-5; D might be TRBD1 (5 bases). Trimming removed 3 bases from V and 4 bases from J, with 7 bases in between. This CDR3 is built from 12 residues. Looked up from germline, CDR1 is DFQATT and CDR2 is SNEGSKA (reference sequence). CDR3 region: CSARTANQPQHF. The CDR3 coding sequence is TGCAGTGCTAGGACAGCTAATCAGCCCCAGCATTTT.

At least ten counts were recorded for this clonotype. This chain connects TRBV10-3 to TRBJ2-3; 7 bases fit TRBD2. Germline loops: CDR1 ENHRY, CDR2 SYGVKD. The J segment lost 0 bases and the V segment lost 9 bases, leaving 9 bases of the junction unmatched. The CDR3 runs to 15 residues. Here the CDR3 reads CAIRRLALSTDTQYF. For the CDR3, the DNA is TGTGCCATACGCAGACTAGCACTTAGCACAGATACGCAGTATTTT.

The chain uses TRBV6-2 or TRBV6-3 and TRBJ1-5; D gene uncertain. CDR1 and CDR2 from the germline V gene are MNHEY and SVGEGT. The ends were cut back, 6 bases at V and 9 bases at J, with 9 bases in the middle. This CDR3 is built from 11 residues. Here the CDR3 reads CASSLGGPQHF. For the CDR3, the DNA is TGTGCCAGCAGCCTGGGAGGGCCCCAGCATTTT.

This clonotype was recorded a few times. The chain carries TRBV5-1 and TRBJ2-3, with TRBD2 matching 11 bases. V dropped 0 bases and J dropped 0; count of bases not matched to a gene: 3. The CDR3 totals 17 residues. Germline CDR1 and CDR2: SGHRS and YFSETQ. The CDR3 nucleotides read TGCGCCAGCAGCTTGGGGGGACTAGCGGCTAGCACAGATACGCAGTATTTT. Protein sequence: CASSLGGLAASTDTQYF.

A few counts support this clonotype. J is TRBJ2-3 and V is TRBV6-1; 7 bases line up with TRBD2. CDR3 length: 14 residues. Germline V lookup: CDR1 MNHNS, CDR2 SASEGT. The V and J ends lost 10 bases and 2 bases, in that order; junction bases with no gene match: 9. The CDR3 is CATGRAATTDTQYF. The CDR3 nucleotides read TGTGCCACAGGGAGGGCTGCTACCACAGATACGCAGTATTTT.

This clonotype appeared a few times. V usage is TRBV7-2 and J usage is TRBJ2-1; a weak D match, TRBD2 (5 bases). CDR3 size: 16 residues. The V end was cut by 3 bases, the J end by 0 bases, with 12 bases between. CDR1 SGHTA and CDR2 FQGNSA come from the germline V gene. This chain's CDR3 is CASSLSSRGSYNEQFF. CDR3 coding DNA: TGTGCCAGCAGCTTGTCTTCCCGGGGCTCCTACAATGAGCAGTTCTTC.

Only a few counts were recorded for this clonotype. The chain uses TRBV6-1 and TRBJ2-3; a possible D gene is TRBD1 (6 bases). V lost 4 bases and J 6 bases, leaving 14 bases between the germline ends. Germline lookup yields CDR1 MNHNS and CDR2 SASEGT. CDR3 length equals 14 residues. CDR3 nucleotide sequence: TGTGCCAGCAGTGGTTACAGGGAATTGGATACGCAGTATTTT. Translated: CASSGYRELDTQYF.

The rearrangement joins TRBV5-4 to TRBJ2-5; no definite D call. The germline CDR1 and CDR2 sequences are SGHNT and YYREEE (reference sequence). V shed 4 bases and J shed 7 bases, with 8 bases lying between them. The CDR3 has 11 residues. Here the CDR3 reads CASSARGTQYF. The CDR3 DNA sequence: TGTGCCAGCAGCGCCAGAGGGACCCAGTACTTC. The entire variable domain, with the rest obtained from reference TRBV5-4 and TRBJ2-5, is as follows: ETGVTQSPTHLIKTRGQQVTLRCSSQSGHNTVSWYQQALGQGPQFIFQYYREEENGRGNFPPRFSGLQFPNYSSELNVNALELDDSALYLCASSARGTQYFGPGTRLLVL.

This clonotype was counted a few times. This chain connects TRBV27 to TRBJ2-6, with TRBD1 matching over 9 bases. With 5 bases clipped from V and 4 bases from J, the junction kept 3 bases outside the gene matches. Germline CDR1 is MNHEY and CDR2 is SMNVEV (reference sequence). The CDR3 consists of 15 residues. The CDR3 coding sequence is TGTGCCAGCAGTGGACAGGGGACCGGGGCCAACGTCCTGACTTTC. It specifies CASSGQGTGANVLTF.